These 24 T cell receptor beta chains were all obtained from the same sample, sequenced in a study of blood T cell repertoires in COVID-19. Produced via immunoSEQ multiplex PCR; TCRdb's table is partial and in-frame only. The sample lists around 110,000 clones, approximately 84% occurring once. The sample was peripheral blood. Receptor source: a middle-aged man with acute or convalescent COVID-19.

DNA for the CDR3: TGCGCCAGCAGCCAAGATTGGGACAGACTTACCTACGAGCAGTACTTC. Amino acid sequence: CASSQDWDRLTYEQYF. This chain links TRBV4-3 with TRBJ2-7; 7 positions match TRBD1. This CDR3 contains 16 residues. Trimming at V came to 0 bases and at J to 2 bases, leaving 7 bases not matched to a gene. The germline V gene encodes CDR1 LGHNA and CDR2 YSLEER.

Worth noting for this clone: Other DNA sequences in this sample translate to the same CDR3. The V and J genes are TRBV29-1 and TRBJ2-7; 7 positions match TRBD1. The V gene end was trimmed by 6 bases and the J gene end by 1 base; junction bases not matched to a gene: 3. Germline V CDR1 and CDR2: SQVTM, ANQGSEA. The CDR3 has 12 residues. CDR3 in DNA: TGCAGCGTCGAGGACAGGTCCTACGAGCAGTACTTC. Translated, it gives CSVEDRSYEQYF.

In DNA form, the CDR3 reads TGTGCCACCAGTGATTTGGGGCTCACAGATACGCAGTATTTT. Protein product: CATSDLGLTDTQYF. V usage is TRBV24-1 and J usage is TRBJ2-3; D gene ambiguous. The CDR3 has 14 amino acids. Germline V gene sequence: CDR1 KGHDR, CDR2 SFDVKD. Trimming removed 0 bases from V and 2 bases from J, with 5 bases in between.

For the CDR3, the DNA is TGTGCCAGCAGCTCGACTAGCGCTAGCACAGATACGCAGTATTTT. It codes for CASSSTSASTDTQYF. The chain employs TRBV7-9 and TRBJ2-3, with 8 bases that match TRBD2. This CDR3 comprises 15 residues. J was trimmed by 0 bases and V by 4 bases; bases with no gene match: 3. Germline V gene sequence: CDR1 SEHNR, CDR2 FQNEAQ (reference sequence).

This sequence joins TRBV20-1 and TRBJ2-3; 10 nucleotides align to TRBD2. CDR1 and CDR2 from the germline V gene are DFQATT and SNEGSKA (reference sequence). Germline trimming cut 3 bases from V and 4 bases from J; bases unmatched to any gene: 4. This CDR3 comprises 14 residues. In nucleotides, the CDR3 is TGCAGTGCTAGTGTTAGCGGGAGGCCAGATACGCAGTATTTT. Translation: CSASVSGRPDTQYF.

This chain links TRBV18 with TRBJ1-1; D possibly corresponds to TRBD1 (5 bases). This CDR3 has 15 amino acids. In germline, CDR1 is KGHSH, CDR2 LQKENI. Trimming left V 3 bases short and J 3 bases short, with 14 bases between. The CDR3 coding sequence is TGTGCCAGCTCACCCAGGGTGATGAGGTACACTGAAGCTTTCTTT. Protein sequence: CASSPRVMRYTEAFF.

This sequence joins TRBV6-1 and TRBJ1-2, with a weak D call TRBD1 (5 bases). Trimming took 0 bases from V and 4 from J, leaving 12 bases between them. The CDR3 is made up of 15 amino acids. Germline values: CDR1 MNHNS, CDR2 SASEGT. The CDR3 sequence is CASSEARSGIYGYTF. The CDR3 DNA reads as TGTGCCAGCAGTGAAGCGCGGTCAGGGATCTATGGCTACACCTTC.

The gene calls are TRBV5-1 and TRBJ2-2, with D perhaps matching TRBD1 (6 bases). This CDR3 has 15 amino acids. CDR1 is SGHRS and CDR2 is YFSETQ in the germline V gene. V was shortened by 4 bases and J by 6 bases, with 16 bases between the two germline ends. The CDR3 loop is CASSPGTRSSGELFF. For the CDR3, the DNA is TGCGCCAGCAGCCCCGGGACAAGATCTTCCGGGGAGCTGTTTTTT.

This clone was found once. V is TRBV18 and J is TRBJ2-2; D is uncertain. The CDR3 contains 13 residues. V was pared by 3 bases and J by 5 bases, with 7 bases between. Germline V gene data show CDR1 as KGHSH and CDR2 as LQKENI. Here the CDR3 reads CASSPARTGELFF. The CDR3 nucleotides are TGTGCCAGCTCACCCGCCAGGACCGGGGAGCTGTTTTTT.

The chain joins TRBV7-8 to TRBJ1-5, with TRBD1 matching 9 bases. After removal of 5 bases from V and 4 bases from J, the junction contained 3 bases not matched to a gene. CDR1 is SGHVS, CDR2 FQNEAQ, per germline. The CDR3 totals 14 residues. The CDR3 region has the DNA TGTGCCAGCAGCACCGGGACAGGGAATCAGCCCCAGCATTTT. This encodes CASSTGTGNQPQHF.

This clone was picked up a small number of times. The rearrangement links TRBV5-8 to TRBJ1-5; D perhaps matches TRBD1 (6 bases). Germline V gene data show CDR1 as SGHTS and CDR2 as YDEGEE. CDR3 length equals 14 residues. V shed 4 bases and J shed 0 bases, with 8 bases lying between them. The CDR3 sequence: CASSMDSSNQPQHF. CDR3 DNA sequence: TGTGCCAGCAGCATGGACAGTAGCAATCAGCCCCAGCATTTT.

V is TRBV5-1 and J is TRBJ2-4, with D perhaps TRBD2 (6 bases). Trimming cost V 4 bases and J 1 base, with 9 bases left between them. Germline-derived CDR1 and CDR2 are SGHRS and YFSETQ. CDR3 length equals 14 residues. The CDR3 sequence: CASSPGGAKNIQYF. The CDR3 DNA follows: TGCGCCAGCAGCCCTGGGGGGGCCAAAAACATTCAGTACTTC. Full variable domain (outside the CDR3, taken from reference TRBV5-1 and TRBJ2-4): KAGVTQTPRYLIKTRGQQVTLSCSPISGHRSVSWYQQTPGQGLQFLFEYFSETQRNKGNFPGRFSGRQFSNSRSEMNVSTLELGDSALYLCASSPGGAKNIQYFGAGTRLSVL.

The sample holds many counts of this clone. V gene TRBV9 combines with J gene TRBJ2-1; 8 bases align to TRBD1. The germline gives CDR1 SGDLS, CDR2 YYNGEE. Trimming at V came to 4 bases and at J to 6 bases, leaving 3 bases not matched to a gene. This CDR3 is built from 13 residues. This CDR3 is CASSSRGRNEQFF. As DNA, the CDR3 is TGTGCCAGCAGCTCCAGGGGGCGCAATGAGCAGTTCTTC.

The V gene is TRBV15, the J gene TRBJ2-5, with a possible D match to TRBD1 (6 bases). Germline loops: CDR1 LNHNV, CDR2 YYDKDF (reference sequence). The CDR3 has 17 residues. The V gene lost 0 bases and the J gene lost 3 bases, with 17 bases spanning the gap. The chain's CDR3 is CATSRDSFLDSKETQYF. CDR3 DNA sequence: TGTGCCACCAGCAGAGATTCCTTTTTGGACAGTAAAGAGACCCAGTACTTC.

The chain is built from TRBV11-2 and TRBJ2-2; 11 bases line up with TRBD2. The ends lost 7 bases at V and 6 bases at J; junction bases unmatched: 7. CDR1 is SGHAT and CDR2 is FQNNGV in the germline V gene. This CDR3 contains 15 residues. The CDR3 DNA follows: TGTGCCAGCACCCTAGCGACTAGCGGGGCCGGGGAGCTGTTTTTT. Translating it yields CASTLATSGAGELFF. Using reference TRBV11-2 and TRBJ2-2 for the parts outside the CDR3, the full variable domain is EAGVAQSPRYKIIEKRQSVAFWCNPISGHATLYWYQQILGQGPKLLIQFQNNGVVDDSQLPKDRFSAERLKGVDSTLKIQPAKLEDSAVYLCASTLATSGAGELFFGEGSRLTVL.

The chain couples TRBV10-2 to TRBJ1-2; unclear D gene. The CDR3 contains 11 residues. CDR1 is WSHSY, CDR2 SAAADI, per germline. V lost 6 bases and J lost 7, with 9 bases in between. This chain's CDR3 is CASRSFLGYTF. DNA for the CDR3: TGCGCCAGCAGGTCGTTTCTTGGCTACACCTTC.

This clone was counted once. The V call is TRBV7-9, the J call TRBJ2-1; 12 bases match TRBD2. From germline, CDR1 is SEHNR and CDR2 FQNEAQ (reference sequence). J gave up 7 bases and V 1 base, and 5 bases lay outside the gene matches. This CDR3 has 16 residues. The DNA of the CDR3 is TGTGCCAGCAGCTTAGTGGAGACTAGCGGGAGAAATGAGCAGTTCTTC. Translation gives CASSLVETSGRNEQFF.

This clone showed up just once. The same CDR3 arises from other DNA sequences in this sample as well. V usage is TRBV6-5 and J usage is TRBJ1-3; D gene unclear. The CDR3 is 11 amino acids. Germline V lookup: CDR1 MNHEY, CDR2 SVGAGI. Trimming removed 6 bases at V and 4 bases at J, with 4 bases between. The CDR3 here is CASSRGNTIYF. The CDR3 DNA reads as TGTGCCAGCAGCAGAGGAAACACCATATATTTT.

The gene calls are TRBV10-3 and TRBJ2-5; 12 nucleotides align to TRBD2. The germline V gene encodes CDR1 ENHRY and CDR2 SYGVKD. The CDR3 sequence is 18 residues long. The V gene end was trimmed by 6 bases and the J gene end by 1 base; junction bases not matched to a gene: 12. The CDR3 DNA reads TGTGCCATCAGAGCGACTAGCGGGGGCCCCTCTTCCCAAGAGACCCAGTACTTC. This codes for CAIRATSGGPSSQETQYF.

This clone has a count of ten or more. The CDR3 sequence: CATSDPGLAGGNNEQFF. CDR3 bases: TGTGCCACCAGTGACCCCGGACTAGCGGGAGGTAACAATGAGCAGTTCTTC. The V gene is TRBV24-1, the J gene TRBJ2-1, with 14 positions matching TRBD2. This CDR3 comprises 17 residues. Germline CDR1 and CDR2: KGHDR and SFDVKD. V lost 4 bases to trimming and J lost 5 bases; unmatched junction nucleotides: 6.

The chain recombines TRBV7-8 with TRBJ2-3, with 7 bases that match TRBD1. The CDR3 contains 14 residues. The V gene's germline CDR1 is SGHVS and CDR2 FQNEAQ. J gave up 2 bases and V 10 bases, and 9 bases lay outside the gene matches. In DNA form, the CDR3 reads TGTGCCACCGTCGGACAGGCCTCCACAGATACGCAGTATTTT. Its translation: CATVGQASTDTQYF.

DNA of the CDR3: TGTGCCAGCAGCTCGACAGGGAGCGGGACTGAAGCTTTCTTT. It translates to CASSSTGSGTEAFF. The chain carries TRBV7-2 and TRBJ1-1, with TRBD1 matching 7 bases. Trimming removed 4 bases from V and 5 bases from J; junction bases left unmatched: 7. This CDR3 has 14 amino acids. Germline V lookup: CDR1 SGHTA, CDR2 FQGNSA.

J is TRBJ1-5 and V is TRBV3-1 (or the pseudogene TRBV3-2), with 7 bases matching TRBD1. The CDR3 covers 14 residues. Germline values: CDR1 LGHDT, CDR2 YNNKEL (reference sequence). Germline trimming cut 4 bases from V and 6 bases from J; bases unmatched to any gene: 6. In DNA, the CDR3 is TGTGCCAGCAGCCTACAGGGGACGACTCAGCCCCAGCATTTT. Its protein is CASSLQGTTQPQHF.

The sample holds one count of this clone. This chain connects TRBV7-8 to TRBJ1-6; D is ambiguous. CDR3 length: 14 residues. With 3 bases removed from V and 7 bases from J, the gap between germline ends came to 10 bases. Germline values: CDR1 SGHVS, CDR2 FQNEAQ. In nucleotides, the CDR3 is TGTGCCAGCAGCTTGGAGTTTCGAAATTCACCCCTCCACTTT. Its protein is CASSLEFRNSPLHF.